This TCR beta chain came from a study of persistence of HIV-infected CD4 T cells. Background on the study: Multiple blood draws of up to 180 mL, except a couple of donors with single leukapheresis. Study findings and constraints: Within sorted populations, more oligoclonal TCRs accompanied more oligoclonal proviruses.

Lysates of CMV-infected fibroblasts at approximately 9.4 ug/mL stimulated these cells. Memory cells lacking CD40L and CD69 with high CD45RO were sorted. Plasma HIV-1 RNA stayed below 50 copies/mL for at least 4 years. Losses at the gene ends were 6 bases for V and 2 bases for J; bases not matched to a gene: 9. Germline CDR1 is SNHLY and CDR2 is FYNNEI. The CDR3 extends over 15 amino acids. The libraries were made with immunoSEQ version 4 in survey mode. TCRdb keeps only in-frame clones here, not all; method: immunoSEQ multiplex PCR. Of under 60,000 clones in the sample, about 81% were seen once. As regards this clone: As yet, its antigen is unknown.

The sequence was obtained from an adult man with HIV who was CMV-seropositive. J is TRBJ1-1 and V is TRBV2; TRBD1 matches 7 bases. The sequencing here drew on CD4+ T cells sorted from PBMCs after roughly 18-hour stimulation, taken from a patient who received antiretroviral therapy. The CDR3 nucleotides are TGTGCCAGCAGCGGGCGACAGGGCAAAAACACTGAAGCTTTCTTT. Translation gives CASSGRQGKNTEAFF.